This TCR beta chain derives from a study of cytomegalovirus exposure and HLA in healthy donors. Study-level points and caveats: An Asian-associated ancestry cluster reportedly showed fewer N-insertions than the roughly 670-donor mean in a later analysis.

Concerning this clone itself: Its antigen is unidentified.

Primers for the PCR totalled 60 Vbeta and 13 Jbeta. Assay: immunoSEQ multiplex PCR; the TCRdb copy retains only in-frame clones and omits some. The sample gives 120,000 or so clones, over 60% of which show up once; 6.3% is in the top ten. Trimming took off 8 bases at V and 4 bases at J, with 21 bases between the two ends. The CDR3 totals 15 residues. The V gene's germline CDR1 is WSHSY and CDR2 SAAADI. Sequencing was carried out using PBMCs. The chain carries TRBV10-2 and TRBJ2-7, with D uncertain. The sequence derives from a middle-aged woman in good health and CMV-seronegative. As DNA, the CDR3 is TGCGCCAGCCGTCTCAGGCCGGATCCCACTTACGAGCAGTACTTC. Encoded protein: CASRLRPDPTYEQYF.